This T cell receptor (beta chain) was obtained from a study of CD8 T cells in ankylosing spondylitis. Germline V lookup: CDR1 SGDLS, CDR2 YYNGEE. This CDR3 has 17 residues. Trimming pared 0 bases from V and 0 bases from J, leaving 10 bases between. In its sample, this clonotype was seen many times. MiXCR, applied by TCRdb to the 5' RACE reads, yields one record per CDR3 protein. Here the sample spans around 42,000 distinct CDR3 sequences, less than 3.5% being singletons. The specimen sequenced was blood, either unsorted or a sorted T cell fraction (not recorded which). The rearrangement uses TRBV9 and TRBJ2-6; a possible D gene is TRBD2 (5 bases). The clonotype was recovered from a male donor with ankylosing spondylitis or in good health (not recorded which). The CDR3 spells CASSVGAGSSGANVLTF. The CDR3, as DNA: TGTGCCAGCAGCGTAGGGGCGGGCAGCTCTGGGGCCAACGTCCTGACTTTC.